The rows below give T cell receptor beta chains drawn from one sample of a study of blood T cell repertoires in COVID-19. Clones were read by immunoSEQ multiplex PCR, and TCRdb kept only the in-frame ones, dropping some. The profile shows under 65,000 clones, roughly nine tenths of them singletons. The source material was peripheral blood. Source of these receptors: an elderly man in a cohort sampled during active COVID-19. Both conserved end residues are part of each CDR3. Each record gives: clone size, D gene, V gene, J gene, CDR3 DNA, CDR3 protein. D genes are given only for firm matches. Size values are once, few and many counts, or a class for expanded clones, and some rows have none.

-	-	TRBV3-1/TRBV3-2	TRBJ1-1	TGTGCCAGCAGCCCAAGACACTACACTGAAGCTTTCTTT	CASSPRHYTEAFF
-	TRBD1	TRBV30	TRBJ2-2	TGTGCCTACCTGAGGACAGGGTCCACCGGGGAGCTGTTTTTT	CAYLRTGSTGELFF
-	TRBD1	TRBV6-2/TRBV6-3	TRBJ2-1	TGTGCCAGCAGTTACCCGGACAGGGGGGCGGTCTACGGCGGCGATGAGCAGTTCTTC	CASSYPDRGAVYGGDEQFF
-	-	TRBV5-6	TRBJ2-6	TGTGCCAGCAGCTTTAGCGGACGGGTCCTGACTTTC	CASSFSGRVLTF
-	TRBD1	TRBV10-3	TRBJ1-2	TGTGCCATCAGCGTCAGGACAGGGGAGGGCTACACCTTC	CAISVRTGEGYTF
-	TRBD1	TRBV19	TRBJ2-1	TGTGCCAGTAGTCCGCCGGACAGGGGTTCAAATGAGCAGTTCTTC	CASSPPDRGSNEQFF
-	TRBD2	TRBV3-1/TRBV3-2	TRBJ2-5	TGTGCCAGCAGCCAAGATGGGACTAGCGGACAAGAGACCCAGTACTTC	CASSQDGTSGQETQYF
-	-	TRBV5-4	TRBJ2-1	TGTGCCAGCAGCCTCGTGAGGGTTAATGATGAGCAGTTCTTC	CASSLVRVNDEQFF
-	-	TRBV18	TRBJ1-1	TGTGCCAGCTCACGGACAGAGGAAGCTTTCTTT	CASSRTEEAFF
-	-	TRBV29-1	TRBJ2-1	TGCAGCGGCGGGACAGTCTCCTACAATGAGCAGTTCTTC	CSGGTVSYNEQFF
-	TRBD1	TRBV15	TRBJ2-5	TGTGCCACCAGCAGGGGACAGGGGATGTCGGAGACCCAGTACTTC	CATSRGQGMSETQYF
-	-	TRBV7-6	TRBJ2-2	TGTGCCAGCAGCTTAGAAATAGCCCCGAACACCGGGGAGCTGTTTTTT	CASSLEIAPNTGELFF
-	-	TRBV18	TRBJ2-5	TGTGCCAGCTCACCTCCAGGGGTACAAGAGACCCAGTACTTC	CASSPPGVQETQYF
-	-	TRBV6-2/TRBV6-3	TRBJ2-7	TGTGCCAGCAGTCCCCTTCCCCACGAGCAGTACTTC	CASSPLPHEQYF
-	-	TRBV7-8	TRBJ2-5	TGTGCCAGCAACACACCCCAGGGGTTGCTTCAAGAGACCCAGTACTTC	CASNTPQGLLQETQYF
once	-	TRBV6-5	TRBJ2-6	TGTGCCAGCAGTTTGACTTCCTCTGGGGCCAACGTCCTGACTTTC	CASSLTSSGANVLTF
-	-	TRBV30	TRBJ1-6	TGTGCCTGGAGAACAGGGTCAGAGCGGTCACCCCTCCACTTT	CAWRTGSERSPLHF
-	TRBD1	TRBV6-5	TRBJ1-1	TGTGCCAGCAGGGAGAGGGGGCACGCTAACACTGAAGCTTTCTTT	CASRERGHANTEAFF
once	TRBD1	TRBV12-5	TRBJ2-7	TGTGCTAGTGGTTTCCTACACTCGTACGGACAGGGCGTGTACGAGCAGTACTTC	CASGFLHSYGQGVYEQYF
-	-	TRBV7-9	TRBJ2-1	TGTGCCAGCAGCCCTGGACAGACCTCCTACAATGAGCAGTTCTTC	CASSPGQTSYNEQFF
-	TRBD1	TRBV12-5	TRBJ1-5	TGTGCTAGTGGTTTGTTGAAGACAGGGATAAGGGGAAGCAATCAGCCCCAGCATTTT	CASGLLKTGIRGSNQPQHF
-	-	TRBV6-2/TRBV6-3	TRBJ2-1	TGTGCCAGCAGCAGGTCCGGGACAGAGCAGTTCTTC	CASSRSGTEQFF
-	TRBD2	TRBV29-1	TRBJ2-3	TGCAGCGTAATACTAGCGGTTTTCCCTGGCACAGATACGCAGTATTTT	CSVILAVFPGTDTQYF
-	TRBD2	TRBV30	TRBJ2-5	TGTGCCTGGAGCCGGAGCGGGGGGACGGAGACCCAGTACTTC	CAWSRSGGTETQYF
-	-	TRBV3-1/TRBV3-2	TRBJ2-5	TGTGCCAGCAGCCAAGACTCCCGAGGAGAGACCCAGTACTTC	CASSQDSRGETQYF
-	-	TRBV7-2	TRBJ1-2	TGTGCCAGCAGCTGGGGACAACATATCGGTGGCTACACCTTC	CASSWGQHIGGYTF
-	-	TRBV3-1/TRBV3-2	TRBJ2-5	TGTGCCAGCAGCCAATACAACCAAGAGACCCAGTACTTC	CASSQYNQETQYF
-	-	TRBV28	TRBJ1-4	TGTGCCAGCAGTTCGACAGGTTTAACTAATGAAAAACTGTTTTTT	CASSSTGLTNEKLFF
-	-	TRBV15	TRBJ2-3	TGTGCCACCAGCAGAGAGCCAGGGAGGCCAGATACGCAGTATTTT	CATSREPGRPDTQYF
once	-	TRBV18	TRBJ1-2	TGTGCCAGCTCACCACGAGGGGGGGATGGCTACACCTTC	CASSPRGGDGYTF
-	-	TRBV3-1/TRBV3-2	TRBJ1-1	TGTGCCAGCAGCCAACAAGGGGCTATGAACACTGAAGCTTTCTTT	CASSQQGAMNTEAFF
-	TRBD1	TRBV10-1	TRBJ2-3	TGCGCCAGCAGCCGGACAGGGGGTAGCACAGATACGCAGTATTTT	CASSRTGGSTDTQYF
-	-	TRBV6-5	TRBJ1-4	TGTGCCAGCCTCACAGGGACTACAACTAATGAAAAACTGTTTTTT	CASLTGTTTNEKLFF
-	-	TRBV5-1	TRBJ2-1	TGCGCCAGCAGACCCCTCGCTACGAACAATGAGCAGTTCTTC	CASRPLATNNEQFF
once	TRBD1	TRBV19	TRBJ1-1	TGTGCCAGTATCCCGACCTTCCCGGGACAGTCCTTCTGGACTGAAGCTTTCTTT	CASIPTFPGQSFWTEAFF
-	TRBD1	TRBV3-1/TRBV3-2	TRBJ1-3	TGTGCCAGCAGCCAAGCGTACAGGGGTTCTGGAAACACCATATATTTT	CASSQAYRGSGNTIYF
few	TRBD1	TRBV10-1	TRBJ2-7	TGCGCCAGCAGTGAGTCGACAGGGGGCGAGCAGTACTTC	CASSESTGGEQYF
-	-	TRBV29-1	TRBJ2-5	TGCAGCGTTAATCAGGAGACCCAGTACTTC	CSVNQETQYF
-	TRBD2	TRBV7-3	TRBJ2-1	TGTGCCAGCAGCTTAACGGGGACTAGCGGGGGAAATGAGCAGTTCTTC	CASSLTGTSGGNEQFF
-	-	TRBV11-2	TRBJ1-2	TGTGCCAGCAGCACAAACAGGGCAGGGAACTATGGCTACACCTTC	CASSTNRAGNYGYTF
-	-	TRBV6-1	TRBJ1-5	TGTGCCAGCAGTGACAAGAATCAGGGGTTCAGCAATCAGCCCCAGCATTTT	CASSDKNQGFSNQPQHF
-	-	TRBV19	TRBJ2-4	TGTGCCAGTAGTGGTAACAGGGTCTCCAAAAACATTCAGTACTTC	CASSGNRVSKNIQYF
once	-	TRBV30	TRBJ2-1	TGTGCCTGGAGTGTACGGAGTGAGCAGTTCTTC	CAWSVRSEQFF
-	TRBD2	TRBV18	TRBJ2-7	TGTGCCAGCTCACCGGGGACTAGCGGAAGGGAGCAGTACTTC	CASSPGTSGREQYF
few	-	TRBV3-1/TRBV3-2	TRBJ1-6	TGTGCCAGCAGCCATAGAGGGAGTTCACCCCTCCACTTT	CASSHRGSSPLHF
-	-	TRBV7-2	TRBJ2-3	TGTGCCAGCAGCTTAGGGGGGACATTTACTCGAGATACGCAGTATTTT	CASSLGGTFTRDTQYF
-	-	TRBV4-1	TRBJ2-4	TGCGCCAGCAGAGGGCGGACATCCAAAAACATTCAGTACTTC	CASRGRTSKNIQYF
-	-	TRBV5-1	TRBJ1-1	TGCGCCAGCAGCACTGGGACATACTCGGGAGCTTTCTTT	CASSTGTYSGAFF